This T cell receptor beta chain was retrieved from a study of blood T cells in healthy people across ages (dated by TCRdb to between 2014 and 2017). As for the study more broadly: In model experiments, template switching captured roughly one uniquely barcoded TCR beta cDNA molecule for every two T cells. The study analyzed two additional independent replicas of 1 million unique cDNA reads from the same blood draw for two donors, one aged 18 to 30 and one aged 80 or older. Four age groups were formed from the donors: young (average about 15 years), middle-aged (approximately 40), aged (over 55) and long-lived (roughly 81). To avoid experimental bias, donors of different ages were distributed randomly across sequencing lanes. To track age-related changes in TCR beta repertoire diversity, the study relied on deep sequencing normalized with unique cDNA molecular identifiers. Broader findings and caveats from the paper: Estimates of total diversity based on one million sequenced T cells were considered lower bounds and underestimates. Compared with the aged group, more naive CD4+ T cells, fewer expanded clones and increased TCR diversity were shown by the long-lived group, suggesting age selection. There was a strong correlation between observed TCR beta diversity and the percentage of naive T cells measured by flow cytometry. As age increased, observed TCR beta diversity per million T cells dropped in a roughly linear way, and a significant reduction was already evident by age approximately 40. Because the CMV infection status of the donors was unknown, age-related changes in expanded clonotypes may potentially have been confounded. Bulk unsorted PBMC profiling prevented conclusive comparison of naive and antigen-experienced compartments.

Donors were approximately 42 systemically healthy Caucasian individuals from Russia aged roughly 6 to 90 years. Around 10 milliliters of peripheral blood were drawn from each donor into EDTA-treated Vacutainer tubes. Ficoll-Paque density-gradient centrifugation was used to isolate PBMCs, with at least 6.5 million obtained per sample. Trizol reagent was used to extract total RNA from the PBMCs, yielding at least 5.5 micrograms per sample. For every donor, flow cytometry on a PBMC aliquot measured the percentage of naive CD45RAhigh/CD27high T cells. The CDR3 holds 14 amino acids from the cysteine to the phenylalanine. Of all the DNA, just the CDR3 is kept, 42 bases in frame from base 1. CDR1 and CDR2 were assigned from the germline V gene (reference sequence) as MNHEY and SMNVEV. The germline ends are 10 bases apart after V is trimmed by 4 bases and J by 0 bases. Library method: 5' RACE. The listed sequencing device is Illumina HiSeq 2500. A second PCR of roughly 7 to 11 cycles was run with a J-beta primer mix and a sample-barcoded 5' primer. A template-switch 5' adaptor carrying 12 random nucleotides introduced a unique molecular identifier onto each TCR beta cDNA molecule. At least 2.5 million CDR3-containing paired-end reads were obtained from each sample. All of the RNA was converted into first-strand cDNA using the Mint cDNA synthesis kit, with a TRBC-specific oligonucleotide serving as the primer. All cDNA was treated with uracil-DNA glycosylase and then went through a first 18-cycle PCR with the universal primers M1SS and BC2_uni_R. Per the original workflow: For normalization, 1 million high-quality reads, each with a distinct molecular identifier, were randomly selected from each sample. Instead of being binned into consensus sequences, reads with shared molecular identifiers were discarded. MiTCR, with a Q25 quality threshold and the strictest error-elimination algorithm, was used for CDR3 identification, clonotype clustering and error correction. Lower-bound total TCR beta diversity was estimated with a nonparametric unseen species model using Euler transformation. Using fastp at Q25 and MiXCR, TCRdb reprocessed the public reads and kept productive beta chains. When rows share a CDR3 protein, they turn into one entry using the most common DNA and genes. TCRdb's processing, not the authors' own work, is the source of the V and J calls. The sample has hundreds of thousands of distinct CDR3 sequences on record, roughly 50% of them singletons. The ten largest account for 20% to 30% of the sample.

This clonotype was picked up a small number of times. Its cognate antigen has yet to be identified. No base quality values were provided; no much bigger clone lies one nucleotide off. This TCR derives from a man aged 40-50 years in good health. The chain is assembled from TRBV27 and TRBJ2-7, with the D segment identity uncertain. Sequenced: blood. The CDR3 reads as follows: CASSSWADSYEQYF. The bases are TGTGCCAGCAGTTCTTGGGCCGACTCCTACGAGCAGTACTTC.